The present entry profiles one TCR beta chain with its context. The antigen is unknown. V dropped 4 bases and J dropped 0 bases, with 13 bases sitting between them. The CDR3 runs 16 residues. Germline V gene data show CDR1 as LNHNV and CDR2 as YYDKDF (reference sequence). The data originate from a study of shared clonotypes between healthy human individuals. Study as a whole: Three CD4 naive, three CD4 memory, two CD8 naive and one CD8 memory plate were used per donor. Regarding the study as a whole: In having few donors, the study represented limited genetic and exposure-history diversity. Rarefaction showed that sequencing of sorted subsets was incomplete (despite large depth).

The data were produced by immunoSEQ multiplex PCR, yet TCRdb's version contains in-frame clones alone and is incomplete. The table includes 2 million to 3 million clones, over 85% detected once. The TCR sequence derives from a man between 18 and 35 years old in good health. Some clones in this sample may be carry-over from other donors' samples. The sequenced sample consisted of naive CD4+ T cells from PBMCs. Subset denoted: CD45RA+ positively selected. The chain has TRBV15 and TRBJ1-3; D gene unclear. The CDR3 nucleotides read TGTGCCACCAGCATTAATAGGGCGAGCTCTGGAAACACCATATATTTT. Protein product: CATSINRASSGNTIYF. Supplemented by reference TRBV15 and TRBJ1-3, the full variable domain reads DAMVIQNPRYQVTQFGKPVTLSCSQTLNHNVMYWYQQKSSQAPKLLFHYYDKDFNNEADTPDNFQSRRPNTSFCFLDIRSPGLGDTAMYLCATSINRASSGNTIYFGEGSWLTVV.